This T cell receptor (beta chain) was profiled in a study of cytomegalovirus exposure and HLA in healthy donors. Study-level findings and limits: A further, later analysis showed that HLA-associated TCR beta chains (compared with equally common others) were more clonally expanded. The study flagged roughly 160 TCR beta chains as cytomegalovirus-associated.

The PCR employed 60 Vbeta primers together with 13 Jbeta primers. Repertoires were generated with immunoSEQ multiplex PCR, while TCRdb's copy carries only in-frame clones and drops some. The sample carries over 150,000 clones, about 80% recorded once. CDR3 length: 15 residues. V lost 7 bases and J lost 2, with 15 bases in between. Germline assignment: CDR1 SGHNT and CDR2 YENEEA. This clone has only a few counts. Its antigen remains unknown. The genes are TRBV11-3 and TRBJ1-5, with D perhaps matching TRBD1 (5 bases). The sample comprised PBMCs. The TCR comes from a man aged 25-45 years in good health and CMV-seropositive. Here the CDR3 reads CASNPGGEGNQPQHF. The CDR3 nucleotides read TGTGCCAGCAATCCGGGGGGAGAAGGCAATCAGCCCCAGCATTTT.